This TCR beta chain was sequenced in a study of OX40 agonist ivuxolimab in advanced cancers. On the study more broadly: In this trial design, patients received ivuxolimab intravenously at 0.01 to 10 mg/kg every 2 weeks. Eligibility admitted prior anti-PD-1, anti-PD-L1 or anti-CTLA-4 therapy; 40% had some. Overall study results and limits: There were, on average, more expanded clones in CD8+ T cells than in CD4+.

This clone is termed medium-sized. Its antigen is currently unknown. TCRdb keeps only in-frame clones here, not all; method: immunoSEQ multiplex PCR. The sample records some 34,000 clones, 78% being singletons. The CDR3 spans 14 residues. Patients had blood sampled at baseline and again on cycle 4 day 1 and cycle 7 day 1. The origin of this receptor is an adult with an advanced solid tumor such as melanoma, head and neck, liver or kidney cancer. This chain links TRBV21-1 with TRBJ1-3; TRBD1 is the table's D call and was not checked against the DNA. TRBV21-1 is termed a pseudogene. The sample was CD4+ or CD8+ T cells sorted from blood, taken in a trial of the OX40 agonist ivuxolimab. The CDR3 coding sequence is TGTGCCAGCTGGACAATTCACTCTGGAAACACCATATATTTT. It translates to CASWTIHSGNTIYF.